A selection of T cell receptor beta chains follows, all from one sample in a study of shared clonotypes between healthy human individuals. Generated by immunoSEQ multiplex PCR, the TCRdb table keeps only in-frame clones and is missing some. The sample carries millions of clones, about 95% recorded once. What was sequenced was naive CD8+ T cells sorted from blood. These receptors originate from a man aged 18 to 29 in good health. The CDR3 runs from the conserved cysteine through the conserved F or W. A D gene is named only where the DNA matches it firmly. Clone size is shown for a subset of rows, as once, few, many or a class of expanded clone.

clone size	D gene	V gene	J gene	CDR3 DNA	CDR3 protein
-	-	TRBV14	TRBJ2-3	TGTGCCAGCAGCCAAGAGGAGGGATTTGAAGATACGCAGTATTTT	CASSQEEGFEDTQYF
-	-	TRBV7-9	TRBJ1-1	TGTGCCAGCAGCCCCCCCGGCGGGGGGAACACTGAAGCTTTCTTT	CASSPPGGGNTEAFF
-	-	TRBV4-2	TRBJ2-7	TGTGCCAGCAGCCAAGATTGGCCGGGGTACTACGAGCAGTACTTC	CASSQDWPGYYEQYF
-	-	TRBV4-1	TRBJ2-2	TGCGCCAGCAGCCAGTACAGAGAGGTTACCGGGGAGCTGTTTTTT	CASSQYREVTGELFF
-	-	TRBV6-5	TRBJ1-1	TGTGCCAGCAGCACCTTCGGGGAGACCACTGAAGCTTTCTTT	CASSTFGETTEAFF
-	-	TRBV16	TRBJ1-3	TGTGCCAGCAGCCAATCCCTCTATGGAAACACCATATATTTT	CASSQSLYGNTIYF
once	-	TRBV11-2	TRBJ1-1	TGTGCCAGCAGCTCGAGCAACGAAGGGAGGGCTGAAGCTTTCTTT	CASSSSNEGRAEAFF
-	TRBD1	TRBV6-1	TRBJ1-4	TGTGCCAGCAGTGGACTGGACAGGGTCAATGAAAAACTGTTTTTT	CASSGLDRVNEKLFF
-	-	TRBV19	TRBJ1-1	TGTGCCAGTAGTACAGGGTCTGAAGCTTTCTTT	CASSTGSEAFF
-	-	TRBV30	TRBJ1-1	TGTGCCTGGTCGCCCGACGATAACACTGAAGCTTTCTTT	CAWSPDDNTEAFF
-	TRBD1	TRBV29-1	TRBJ2-7	TGCAGCGCCGGGACAGGCCCCTACGAGCAGTACTTC	CSAGTGPYEQYF
-	TRBD1	TRBV5-6	TRBJ2-5	TGTGCCAGCAGCTTGGTGGCCAGGGGGCTCTTAGAGACCCAGTACTTC	CASSLVARGLLETQYF
-	-	TRBV25-1	TRBJ2-6	TGTGCCATCTCGAGTTGGGATCCGAAATCTGGGGCCAACGTCCTGACTTTC	CAISSWDPKSGANVLTF
-	-	TRBV7-9	TRBJ2-4	TGTGCCAGCAGTTCCCCTTGGAGCATTCAGTACTTC	CASSSPWSIQYF
-	TRBD2	TRBV5-6	TRBJ2-7	TGTGCCAGCAGCTTTGGAAGCGGGGCCTACGAGCAGTACTTC	CASSFGSGAYEQYF
-	-	TRBV18	TRBJ2-3	TGTGCCAGCTCACCGGATTCATTTGGCACAGATACGCAGTATTTT	CASSPDSFGTDTQYF
-	TRBD2	TRBV10-1	TRBJ2-7	TGCGCCAGCAGTGAGATGGCGGGAGGCCCCTACGAGCAGTACTTC	CASSEMAGGPYEQYF
-	TRBD2	TRBV15	TRBJ2-1	TGTGCCACCAGCAGAGATAGGACTAGCTCCTACAATGAGCAGTTCTTC	CATSRDRTSSYNEQFF
-	TRBD1	TRBV27	TRBJ1-1	TGTGCCAGCAGTTCACGACAGGGGGAGGAAGCTTTCTTT	CASSSRQGEEAFF
-	-	TRBV7-6	TRBJ2-7	TGTGCCAGCAGCCAACAAGTGTCCTACGAGCAGTACTTC	CASSQQVSYEQYF
-	-	TRBV2	TRBJ1-6	TGTGCCAGCAAAGCGGGGGCCCATAATTCACCCCTCCACTTT	CASKAGAHNSPLHF
-	-	TRBV10-2	TRBJ2-1	TGCGCCAGCAGTGAAGGGGGGATCTCCTACAATGAGCAGTTCTTC	CASSEGGISYNEQFF
once	TRBD1	TRBV4-3	TRBJ2-5	TGCGCCAGCAGCCAAGATCTCCGGGACAGACAAGAGACCCAGTACTTC	CASSQDLRDRQETQYF
-	TRBD2	TRBV13	TRBJ2-7	TGTGCCAGCAGCGTAGGACTAGCGGGGGGGTACGAGCAGTACTTC	CASSVGLAGGYEQYF
-	TRBD2	TRBV27	TRBJ2-1	TGTGCCAGCAGTCACACTAGCGGCCCCTACAATGAGCAGTTCTTC	CASSHTSGPYNEQFF
-	TRBD2	TRBV28	TRBJ2-5	TGTGCCAGCAGTTTATTGTCACTAGCGGGGGAGGAGACCCAGTACTTC	CASSLLSLAGEETQYF
-	TRBD1	TRBV6-6	TRBJ1-1	TGTGCCAGCAGTCACAGGGGAACTGAAGCTTTCTTT	CASSHRGTEAFF
-	-	TRBV6-1	TRBJ2-3	TGTGCCAGCAGTGTAGAGGGAACAGATACGCAGTATTTT	CASSVEGTDTQYF
-	TRBD1	TRBV30	TRBJ2-5	TGTGCCTGGAGTTCGGGGACAGGGGTCAGTTCAGAGACCCAGTACTTC	CAWSSGTGVSSETQYF
-	-	TRBV6-5	TRBJ2-7	TGTGCCAGCAGTTACTCGAAAGGTTCAGTGGGCTACGAGCAGTACTTC	CASSYSKGSVGYEQYF
-	TRBD2	TRBV28	TRBJ2-3	TGTGCCAGCAGTTGGGAAACCGGGACTAGCGGGACTAGCACAGATACGCAGTATTTT	CASSWETGTSGTSTDTQYF
-	TRBD2	TRBV13	TRBJ2-1	TGTGCCAGCAGCCAAGCGGGGGAAAATTTCAATGAGCAGTTCTTC	CASSQAGENFNEQFF
-	-	TRBV25-1	TRBJ2-1	TGTGCCAGCAGTAAATTACAGGGCGGGTCCTACAATGAGCAGTTCTTC	CASSKLQGGSYNEQFF
-	-	TRBV4-1	TRBJ1-5	TGCGCCAGCAGCCAAGATAGCGAGCAGCCCCAGCATTTT	CASSQDSEQPQHF
-	-	TRBV5-5	TRBJ2-7	TGTGCCAGCAGCTTAGGCCCTGGTATCGAGCAGTACTTC	CASSLGPGIEQYF
-	-	TRBV10-3	TRBJ2-7	TGTGCCATCAGTGAGGGGTCCTTCGACGAGCAGTACTTC	CAISEGSFDEQYF